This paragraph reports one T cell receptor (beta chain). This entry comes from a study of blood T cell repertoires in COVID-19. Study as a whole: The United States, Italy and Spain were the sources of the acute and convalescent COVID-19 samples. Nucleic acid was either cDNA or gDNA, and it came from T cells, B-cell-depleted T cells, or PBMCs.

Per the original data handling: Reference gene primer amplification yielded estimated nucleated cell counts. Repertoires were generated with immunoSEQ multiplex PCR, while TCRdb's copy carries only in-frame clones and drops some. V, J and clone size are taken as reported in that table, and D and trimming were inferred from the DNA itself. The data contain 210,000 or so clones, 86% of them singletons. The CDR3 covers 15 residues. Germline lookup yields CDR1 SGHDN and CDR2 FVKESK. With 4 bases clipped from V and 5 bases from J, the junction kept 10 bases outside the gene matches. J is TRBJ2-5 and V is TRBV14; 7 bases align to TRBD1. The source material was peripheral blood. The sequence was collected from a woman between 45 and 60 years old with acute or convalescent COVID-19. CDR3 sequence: CASSLFGQASETQYF. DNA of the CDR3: TGTGCCAGCAGCCTTTTCGGACAGGCTTCGGAGACCCAGTACTTC.